This T cell receptor (beta chain) was recovered during a study of blood T cells in healthy people across ages. Broader study findings: PBMC samples, being unsorted, prevented any conclusive comparison of naive and antigen-experienced cells.

The sample holds a few counts of this clonotype. The antigen is not known. V trimming: 5 bases; J trimming: 5 bases; junction bases outside the gene matches: 5. The CDR3 totals 14 residues. A second PCR, run for about 7 to 11 cycles, used a sample-barcoded 5' primer plus a J-beta primer mix. TCRdb ran MiXCR on the 5' RACE reads and lists one entry per CDR3 protein. The sample contains over a million distinct CDR3 sequences, around two fifths of which appear only once. The sequencing sample was made of blood. V and J are TRBV12-3 or TRBV12-4 and TRBJ2-7, with 11 bases identical to TRBD2. The sequence came from a woman younger than 30 in good health. CDR3 coding DNA: TGTGCCAGCAGTCCATCGACTAGCGGGGACGAGCAGTACTTC. Its translation is CASSPSTSGDEQYF.